This TCR beta chain is from a study of blood T cell repertoires in COVID-19. The CDR3 consists of 18 residues. Per the germline V gene, CDR1 is GTSNPN and CDR2 is SVGIG (reference sequence). V lost 5 bases and J lost 2; bases outside the gene matches: 18. Clones were read by immunoSEQ multiplex PCR, and TCRdb kept only the in-frame ones, dropping some. The repertoire holds around 30,000 clones, with 70% to 80% as singletons. Sequenced material: peripheral blood. The chain links TRBV30 to TRBJ2-3; 8 bases map to TRBD1. This receptor was obtained from a human donor in a cohort sampled during active COVID-19. CDR3 in DNA: TGTGCCTGGGGACCCGGCCCTTGGAGGACAGGGAACACAGATACGCAGTATTTT. Amino acid sequence: CAWGPGPWRTGNTDTQYF.